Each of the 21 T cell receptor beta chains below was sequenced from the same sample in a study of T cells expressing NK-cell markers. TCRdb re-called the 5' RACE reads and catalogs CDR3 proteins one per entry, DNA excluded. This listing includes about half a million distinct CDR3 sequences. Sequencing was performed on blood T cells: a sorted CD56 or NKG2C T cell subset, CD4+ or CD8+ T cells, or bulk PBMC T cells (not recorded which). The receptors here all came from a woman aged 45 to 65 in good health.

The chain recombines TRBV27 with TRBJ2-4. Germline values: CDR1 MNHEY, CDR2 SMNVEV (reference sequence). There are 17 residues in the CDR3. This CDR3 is CASSPILPRLAKNIQYF.

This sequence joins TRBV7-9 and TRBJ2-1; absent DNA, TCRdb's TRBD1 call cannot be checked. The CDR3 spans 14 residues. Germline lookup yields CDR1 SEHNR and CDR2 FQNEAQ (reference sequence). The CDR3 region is CASSLRTGANEQFF.

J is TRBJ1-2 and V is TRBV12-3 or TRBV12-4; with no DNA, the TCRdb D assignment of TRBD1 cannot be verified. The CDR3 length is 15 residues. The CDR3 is CASRRDSALYYGYTF.

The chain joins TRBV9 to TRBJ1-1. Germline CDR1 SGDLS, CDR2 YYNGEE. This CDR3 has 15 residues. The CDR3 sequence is CASSVVRGLNTEAFF.

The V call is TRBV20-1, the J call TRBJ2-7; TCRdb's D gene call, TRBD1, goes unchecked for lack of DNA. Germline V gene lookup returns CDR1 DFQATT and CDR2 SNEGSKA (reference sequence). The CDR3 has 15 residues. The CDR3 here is CSARDTGTGVYEQYF.

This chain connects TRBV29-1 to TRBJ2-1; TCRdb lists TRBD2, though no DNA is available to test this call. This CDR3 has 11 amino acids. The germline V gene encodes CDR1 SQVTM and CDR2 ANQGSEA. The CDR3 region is CSSGGNNEQFF.

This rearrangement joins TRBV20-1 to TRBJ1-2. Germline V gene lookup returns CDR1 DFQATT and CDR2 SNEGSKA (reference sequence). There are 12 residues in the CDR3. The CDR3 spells CSATGSYYGYTF.

Here the CDR3 reads CASSLIGGGTEAFF. This chain links TRBV5-1 with TRBJ1-1. CDR3 length: 14 residues. The germline V gene encodes CDR1 SGHRS and CDR2 YFSETQ.

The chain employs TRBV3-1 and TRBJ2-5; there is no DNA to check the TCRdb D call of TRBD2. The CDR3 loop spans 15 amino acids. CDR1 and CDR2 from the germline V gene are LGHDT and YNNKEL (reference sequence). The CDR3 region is CASSPGAGVQETQYF.

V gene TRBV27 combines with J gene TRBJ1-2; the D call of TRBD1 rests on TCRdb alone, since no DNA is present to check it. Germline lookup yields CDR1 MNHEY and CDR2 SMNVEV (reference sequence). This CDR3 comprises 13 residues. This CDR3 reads CASSFRGPYGYTF.

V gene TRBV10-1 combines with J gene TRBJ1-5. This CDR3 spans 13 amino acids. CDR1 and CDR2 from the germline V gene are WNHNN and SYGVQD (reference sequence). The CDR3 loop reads CASSPGLGQPQHF.

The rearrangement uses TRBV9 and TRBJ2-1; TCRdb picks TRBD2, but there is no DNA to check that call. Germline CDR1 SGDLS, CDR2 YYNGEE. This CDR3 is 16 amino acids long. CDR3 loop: CASSPYTALGYNEQFF.

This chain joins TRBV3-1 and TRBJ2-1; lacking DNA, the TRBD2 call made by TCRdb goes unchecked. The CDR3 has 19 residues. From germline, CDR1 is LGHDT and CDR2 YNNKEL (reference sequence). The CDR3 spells CASSQGPTLVRVGDNEQFF.

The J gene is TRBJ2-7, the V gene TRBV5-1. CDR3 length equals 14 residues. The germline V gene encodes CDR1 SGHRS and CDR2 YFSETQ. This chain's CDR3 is CASSLGALPHEQYF.

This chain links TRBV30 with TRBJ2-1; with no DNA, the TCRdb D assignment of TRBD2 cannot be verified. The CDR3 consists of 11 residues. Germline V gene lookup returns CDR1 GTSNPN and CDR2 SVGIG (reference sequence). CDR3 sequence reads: CASLDAIGQFF.

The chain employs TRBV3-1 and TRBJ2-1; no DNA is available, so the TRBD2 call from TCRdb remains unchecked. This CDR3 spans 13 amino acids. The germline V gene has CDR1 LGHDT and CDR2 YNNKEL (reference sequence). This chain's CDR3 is CASSPPSGRGQFF.

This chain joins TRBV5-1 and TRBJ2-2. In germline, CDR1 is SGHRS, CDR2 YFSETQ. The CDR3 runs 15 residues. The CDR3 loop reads CASSLAGLLTGELFF.

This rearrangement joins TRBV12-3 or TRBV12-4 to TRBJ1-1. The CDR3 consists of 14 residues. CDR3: CASSFNGVKGEAFF.

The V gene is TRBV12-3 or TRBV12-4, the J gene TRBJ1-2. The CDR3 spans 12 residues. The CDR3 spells CASSRSGYGYTF.

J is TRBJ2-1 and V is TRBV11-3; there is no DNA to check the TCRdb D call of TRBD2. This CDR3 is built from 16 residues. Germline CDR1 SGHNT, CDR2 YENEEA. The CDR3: CASSLGTSGGFNEQFF.

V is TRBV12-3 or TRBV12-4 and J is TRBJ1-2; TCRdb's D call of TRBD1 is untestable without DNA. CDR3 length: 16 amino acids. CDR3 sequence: CASSLVGTAAVYGYTF.